A selection of T cell receptor beta chains follows, all from one sample in a study of blood T cells in healthy people across ages. TCRdb re-analysed the 5' RACE reads in MiXCR, keeping a single row per CDR3 protein. This sample carries roughly 900,000 distinct CDR3 sequences, roughly 50% of them seen once, and the ten largest clones take about an eighth. The sample was blood. These TCRs come from a man aged 30-40 years in good health. Each CDR3 is given without its conserved first and last residue. The order of the fields is V gene, clone size, CDR3 protein. Clone size is stated in some rows and not others, as once, few, many or a class when expanded.

v_call: TRBV7-2
clone_size: NA
cdr3_aa: ASSSTSVAETQY

v_call: TRBV4-3
clone_size: NA
cdr3_aa: ASSPGRFGANVLT

v_call: TRBV27
clone_size: NA
cdr3_aa: ASSLMGGETQY

v_call: TRBV28
clone_size: few
cdr3_aa: ASSGTILHEQY

v_call: TRBV4-1
clone_size: NA
cdr3_aa: ASSQDSEQETQF

v_call: TRBV6-2/TRBV6-3
clone_size: few
cdr3_aa: ASTRDAGGLSDTQY

v_call: TRBV24-1
clone_size: NA
cdr3_aa: ATSDYRGQGSYEQF

v_call: TRBV13
clone_size: NA
cdr3_aa: ASSLRVAGQETQY

v_call: TRBV6-5
clone_size: NA
cdr3_aa: ASRPGGYNEQF

v_call: TRBV4-3
clone_size: few
cdr3_aa: ASSQETDRANSPLH

v_call: TRBV20-1
clone_size: few
cdr3_aa: SARATTSGETQY

v_call: TRBV3-1
clone_size: NA
cdr3_aa: ASSRGTDKAF

v_call: TRBV28
clone_size: many
cdr3_aa: ASSGNQPQH

v_call: TRBV4-2
clone_size: few
cdr3_aa: ASSQDGGGLATYEQY

v_call: TRBV4-3
clone_size: NA
cdr3_aa: ASSQERWGYEQY

v_call: TRBV20-1
clone_size: NA
cdr3_aa: SAQQGLSYEQY

v_call: TRBV7-2
clone_size: NA
cdr3_aa: ASSLASGQIYGYT

v_call: TRBV7-2
clone_size: many
cdr3_aa: ASSRANTDTQY